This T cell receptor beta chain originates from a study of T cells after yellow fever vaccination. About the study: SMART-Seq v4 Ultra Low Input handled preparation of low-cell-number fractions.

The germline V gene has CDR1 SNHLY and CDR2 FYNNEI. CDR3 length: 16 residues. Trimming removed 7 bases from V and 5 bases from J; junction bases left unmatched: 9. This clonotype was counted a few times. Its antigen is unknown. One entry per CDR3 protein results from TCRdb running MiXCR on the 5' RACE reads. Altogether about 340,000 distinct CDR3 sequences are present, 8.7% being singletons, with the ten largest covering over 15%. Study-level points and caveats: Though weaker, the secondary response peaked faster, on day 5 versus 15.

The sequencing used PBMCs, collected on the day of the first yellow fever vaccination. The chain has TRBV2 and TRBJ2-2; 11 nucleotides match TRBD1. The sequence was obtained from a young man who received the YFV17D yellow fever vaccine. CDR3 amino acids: CASTARTGGLTGELFF. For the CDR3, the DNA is TGTGCCAGCACGGCTCGGACAGGGGGCTTAACCGGGGAGCTGTTTTTT.